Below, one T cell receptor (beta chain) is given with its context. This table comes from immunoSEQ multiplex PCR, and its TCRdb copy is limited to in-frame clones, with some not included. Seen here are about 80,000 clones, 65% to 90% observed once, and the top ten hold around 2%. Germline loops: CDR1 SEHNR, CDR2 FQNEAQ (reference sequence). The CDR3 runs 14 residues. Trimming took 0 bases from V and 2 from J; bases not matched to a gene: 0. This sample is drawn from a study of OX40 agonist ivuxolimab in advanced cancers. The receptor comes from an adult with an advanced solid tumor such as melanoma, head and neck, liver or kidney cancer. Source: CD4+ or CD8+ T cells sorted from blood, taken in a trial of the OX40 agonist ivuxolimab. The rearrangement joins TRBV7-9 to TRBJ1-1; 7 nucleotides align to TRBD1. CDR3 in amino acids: CASSLAGGNTEAFF. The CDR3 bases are TGTGCCAGCAGCTTAGCAGGGGGCAACACTGAAGCTTTCTTT.